This TCR beta chain was retrieved from a study of blood T cell repertoires in COVID-19. CDR1 is DFQATT and CDR2 is SNEGSKA in the germline V gene (reference sequence). Trimming removed 3 bases from V and 2 bases from J, with 7 bases in between. The CDR3 runs to 12 residues. Using immunoSEQ multiplex PCR, the repertoire was profiled, and TCRdb retains in-frame clones only, with some absent. This sample carries hundreds of thousands of clones, 65% to 90% of them seen once, and the ten largest clones take around 7.8%. The J gene is TRBJ1-1, the V gene TRBV20-1, with no clear D. This TCR derives from a human donor in a cohort sampled during active COVID-19. Sequencing was performed on peripheral blood. The CDR3 sequence: CSASPVNTEAFF. CDR3 nucleotides: TGCAGTGCTAGTCCAGTAAACACTGAAGCTTTCTTT.